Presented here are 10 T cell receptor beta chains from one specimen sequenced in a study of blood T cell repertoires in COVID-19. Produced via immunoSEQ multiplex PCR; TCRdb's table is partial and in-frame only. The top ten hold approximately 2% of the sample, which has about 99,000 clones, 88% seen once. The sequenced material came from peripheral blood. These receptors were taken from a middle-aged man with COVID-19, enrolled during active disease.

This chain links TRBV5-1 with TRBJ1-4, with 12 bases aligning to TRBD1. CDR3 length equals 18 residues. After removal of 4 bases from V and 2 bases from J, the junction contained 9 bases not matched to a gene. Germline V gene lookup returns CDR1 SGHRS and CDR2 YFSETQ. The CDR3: CASSRGQGAITTNEKLFF. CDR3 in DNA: TGCGCCAGCAGCCGGGGACAGGGGGCTATCACGACTAATGAAAAACTGTTTTTT.

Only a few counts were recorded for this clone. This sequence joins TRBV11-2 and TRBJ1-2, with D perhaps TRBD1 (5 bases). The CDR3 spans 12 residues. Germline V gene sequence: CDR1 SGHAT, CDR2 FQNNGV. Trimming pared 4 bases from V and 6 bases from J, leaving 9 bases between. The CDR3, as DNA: TGTGCCAGCAGCTCAGGGTACGATGGCTACACCTTC. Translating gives CASSSGYDGYTF.

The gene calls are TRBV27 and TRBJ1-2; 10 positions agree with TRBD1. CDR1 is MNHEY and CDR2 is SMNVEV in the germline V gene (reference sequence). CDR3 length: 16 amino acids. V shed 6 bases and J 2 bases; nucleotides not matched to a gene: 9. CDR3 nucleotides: TGTGCCAGCAGGAGACAGGGGGCAGGTCAGAACTATGGCTACACCTTC. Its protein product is CASRRQGAGQNYGYTF.

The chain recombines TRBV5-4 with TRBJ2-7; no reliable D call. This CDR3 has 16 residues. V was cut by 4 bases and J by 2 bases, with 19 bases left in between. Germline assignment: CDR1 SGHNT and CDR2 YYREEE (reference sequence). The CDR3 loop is CASSVETQYPTYEQYF. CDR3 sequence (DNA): TGTGCCAGCAGCGTTGAAACACAGTACCCTACCTACGAGCAGTACTTC.

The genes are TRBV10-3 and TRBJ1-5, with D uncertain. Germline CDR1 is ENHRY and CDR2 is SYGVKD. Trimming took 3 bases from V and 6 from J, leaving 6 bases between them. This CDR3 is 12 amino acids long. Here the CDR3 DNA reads TGTGCCATCAGTGAAGTCGGTCAGCCCCAGCATTTT. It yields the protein CAISEVGQPQHF.

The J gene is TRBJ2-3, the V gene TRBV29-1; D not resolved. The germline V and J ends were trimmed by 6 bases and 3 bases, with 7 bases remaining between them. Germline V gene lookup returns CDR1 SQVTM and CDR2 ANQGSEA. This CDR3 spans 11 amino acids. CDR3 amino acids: CSVHITDTQYF. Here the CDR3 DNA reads TGCAGCGTCCACATAACAGATACGCAGTATTTT.

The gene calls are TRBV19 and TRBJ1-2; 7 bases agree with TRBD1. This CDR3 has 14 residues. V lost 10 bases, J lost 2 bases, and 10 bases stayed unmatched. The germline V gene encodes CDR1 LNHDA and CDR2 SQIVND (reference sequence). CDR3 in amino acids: CATHRGSPNYGYTF. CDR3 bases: TGTGCCACCCACAGGGGTTCCCCAAACTATGGCTACACCTTC.

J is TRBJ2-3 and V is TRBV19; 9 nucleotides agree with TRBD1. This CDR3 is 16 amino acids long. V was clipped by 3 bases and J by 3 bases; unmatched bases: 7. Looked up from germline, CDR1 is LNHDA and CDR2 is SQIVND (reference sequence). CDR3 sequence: CASSMPTGGVTDTQYF. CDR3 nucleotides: TGTGCCAGTAGTATGCCGACAGGGGGAGTTACAGATACGCAGTATTTT. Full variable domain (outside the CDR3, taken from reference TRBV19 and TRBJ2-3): DGGITQSPKYLFRKEGQNVTLSCEQNLNHDAMYWYRQDPGQGLRLIYYSQIVNDFQKGDIAEGYSVSREKKESFPLTVTSAQKNPTAFYLCASSMPTGGVTDTQYFGPGTRLTVL.

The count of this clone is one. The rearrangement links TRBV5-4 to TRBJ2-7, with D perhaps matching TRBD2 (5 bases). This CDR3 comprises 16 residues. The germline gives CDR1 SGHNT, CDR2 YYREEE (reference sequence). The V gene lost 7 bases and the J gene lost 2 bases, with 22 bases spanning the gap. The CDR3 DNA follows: TGTGCCAGCGGCAGAAGCGGCAGCCTCGGCCCCTACGAGCAGTACTTC. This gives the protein CASGRSGSLGPYEQYF.

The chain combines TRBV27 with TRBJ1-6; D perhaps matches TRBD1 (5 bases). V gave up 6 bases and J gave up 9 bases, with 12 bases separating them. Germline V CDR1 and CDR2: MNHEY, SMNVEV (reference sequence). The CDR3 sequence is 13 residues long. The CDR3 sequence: CASRSRVTSPLHF. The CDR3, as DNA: TGTGCCAGCAGGAGCAGGGTTACTTCACCCCTCCACTTT.